This T cell receptor (beta chain) comes out of a study of T cell repertoires in cytomegalovirus infection. Study conclusions and caveats: CMV-specific TCR beta clonotypes restricted by HLA-C dominated the ex vivo response.

The CDR3 spans 15 residues. CDR1 and CDR2 (germline): MNHEY, SVGEGT. Via MiXCR, TCRdb re-called the reads, giving one row per CDR3 protein. The sample holds about 160,000 distinct CDR3 sequences, less than 25% seen once. Worth noting for this clonotype: The antigen is unknown. A read error may account for a junction end that differs from germline.

This chain joins TRBV6-2 or TRBV6-3 and TRBJ1-1; D not resolved. This clonotype was obtained from a human donor in good health (CMV status not recorded). Some clones in this sample may be carry-over from other donors' samples. The sequenced sample was CD8+ T cells from cultured PBMCs, obtained from culture after CMV antigen stimulation. CDR3 bases: TGCGCCAGCAGTTACTCCCAAAGGTTGAACACTGAAGCTTTCTTT. Residues: CASSYSQRLNTEAFF.